This T cell receptor (beta chain) was identified in a study of blood T cell repertoires in COVID-19 (TCRdb year 2020). The study in broad terms: Collaborator samples came from the United States, Italy and Spain and covered acute and convalescent phases of COVID-19. The material from the prospective study consisted of cDNA or gDNA derived from T cells, B-cell-depleted T cells, or PBMCs. The dataset comprised deeply sampled blood TCRbeta repertoires from subjects exposed to, actively infected with, or recovered from COVID-19. The repertoires were released in a freely available public database meant as a resource for research on the immune response to SARS-CoV-2. The samples were drawn from two sources: the first 160 participants of the ongoing ImmuneRACE study, and about 1,300 subjects contributed by 6 global collaborators. The sample metadata nearly always contained a de-identified subject ID, COVID-19 status, age in years and sex. Where HLA class I and class II types were available, the types were taken from metadata supplied by the sample provider, not from assay-based typing.

Study-level results and caveats: The quantity of clinical and demographic metadata differed by source and by participant and was supplied without curation.

In the prospective study, participants were about 18 to 100 years old, resided in approximately 22 geographic areas of the United States, and were enrolled through a virtual design. In the prospective study, participants were assigned to cohorts based on the clinical history participants reported in a screening survey and a study questionnaire. Recovered participants in ImmuneRACE Cohort 3 were defined by two consecutive negative NP/OP PCR tests, clearance by a healthcare professional, or resolution of symptoms. In the prospective study, whole blood, serum and a nasopharyngeal or oropharyngeal swab were collected from each participant by mobile phlebotomists. Additional blood draws and questionnaires over an approximately 2-month period could optionally be provided by prospective study participants. Blood samples from the prospective study were shipped frozen or at room temperature prior to DNA extraction.

TCRbeta CDR3 regions were amplified from genomic DNA by means of the immunoSEQ Assay, a bias-controlled multiplex PCR. Per the authors' processing: Within the assay, amplification of reference gene primers was used to estimate how many nucleated cells each sample contained. To quantify the absolute abundance of each unique TCRbeta CDR3 rearrangement, sequence reads were collapsed and filtered. Productive Simpson clonality was computed per sample as the square root of Simpson's diversity index over productive rearrangements. Not all clones reach the TCRdb copy of this immuneACCESS table, which keeps in-frame sequences only. Checked studies attribute under half of the gap to unresolved V genes and leave the rest unexplained. D and trimming were read from the DNA, whereas the V and J calls and clone size are those reported in that table. This sample comprises 200,000 or so clones, about 88% of them detected only once. The ten largest account for 2.6% of the sample.

V and J are truncated by 1 base and 8 bases respectively, leaving an intervening sequence of 23 bases. The CDR3 holds 17 amino acids from the cysteine to the phenylalanine. Only the CDR3 part of the read is kept: 51 bases, read in frame from the first base. The germline V gene sets CDR1 to KGHSH and CDR2 to LQKENI. As concerns this clone: No cognate antigen has been identified for it. Base-call qualities are not available, and no considerably larger clone is one nucleotide away.

The V gene is TRBV18 and the J gene is TRBJ1-2; TRBD1 is a possible D gene, resting on 5 matching bases. Material for sequencing was PBMCs or T cells enriched from blood (not recorded which). This receptor was taken from a woman aged 25 to 39 who had recovered from COVID-19. The CDR3 protein is CASSPLTSNTGPEGYTF. The base sequence is TGTGCCAGCTCACCACTAACCAGTAATACAGGCCCCGAGGGCTACACCTTC.